This T cell receptor beta chain was documented in a study of T-cell reconstitution after alpha-beta-depleted transplantation in children. The table lists this clonotype with a few counts. Unique molecular identifiers were used to barcode this TCRbeta library. Each CDR3 protein gets one entry after TCRdb re-called the PCR reads with MiXCR. The profile shows 250,000 to 400,000 distinct CDR3 sequences, roughly 25% of them singletons. The TCR was taken from a male patient between 5 and 17 years old who had a stem cell transplant for acute lymphoblastic leukemia, so the T cells may come from the graft donor. The material sequenced was PBMCs, mostly from graft donor cells, taken 180 days after TCRalphabeta/CD19-depleted stem cell transplant.

The CDR3 protein is CASSVDLAGALETQYF. The CDR3 DNA reads as TGTGCCAGCAGCGTAGATCTAGCGGGAGCCCTGGAGACCCAGTACTTC. The chain uses TRBV9 and TRBJ2-5, with 10 bases that match TRBD2. CDR1 and CDR2 from the germline V gene are SGDLS and YYNGEE. V lost 0 bases and J lost 5; bases outside the gene matches: 7. The CDR3 has 16 amino acids.